Below are 25 T cell receptor beta chains sequenced from a single sample in a study of cytomegalovirus exposure and HLA in healthy donors (TCRdb year 2017). To prepare the library, the immunoSEQ multiplex PCR assay was applied. For the multiplex PCR, a mixture combining 60 forward primers for TCR Vbeta segments and 13 reverse primers for TCR Jbeta segments was used. Entries here come from immuneACCESS through TCRdb and include only in-frame sequences with V and J called. Some clones fail to appear in such tables; in the studies checked, an unresolved V gene covers under half of the shortfall, and the cause of the remainder is unknown. In this sample the table shows some 130,000 clones, around 77% of which occur a single time. The ten largest clones capture about 4.5% of the sample. Sequencing was performed on PBMCs. The receptors shown here come from a man younger than 45 in good health.

In regard to this clone: A read error may account for a junction end that differs from germline. The V and J genes are TRBV6-1 and TRBJ2-7; 8 bases are shared with TRBD1. CDR3 length equals 15 residues. Germline assignment: CDR1 MNHNS and CDR2 SASEGT. In DNA, the CDR3 is TGTGCCAGCAGTGGGTCTGGGACAGGTCCGTACGGGCAGTACTTC. It specifies CASSGSGTGPYGQYF.

This clone has a handful of counts. This rearrangement joins TRBV9 to TRBJ2-7; TRBD2 aligns across 10 bases. The CDR3 runs to 16 residues. Germline V gene lookup returns CDR1 SGDLS and CDR2 YYNGEE. J lost 0 bases, V lost 4 bases, and 7 bases had no gene match. The CDR3 DNA follows: TGTGCCAGCAGCTTACGGGGGACTAGCGCCTCCTACGAGCAGTACTTC. It specifies CASSLRGTSASYEQYF.

This rearrangement joins TRBV30 to TRBJ1-3; D is uncertain. Germline V gives CDR1 GTSNPN, CDR2 SVGIG (reference sequence). The CDR3 consists of 13 residues. The germline V and J ends were trimmed by 1 base and 0 bases, with 4 bases remaining between them. For the CDR3, the DNA is TGTGCCTGGAGTGCTCCCTCTGGAAACACCATATATTTT. This codes for CAWSAPSGNTIYF. Looking up the rest from reference TRBV30 and TRBJ1-3 gives the full variable domain: SQTIHQWPATLVQPVGSPLSLECTVEGTSNPNLYWYRQAAGRGLQLLFYSVGIGQISSEVPQNLSASRPQDRQFILSSKKLLLSDSGFYLCAWSAPSGNTIYFGEGSWLTVV.

The chain combines TRBV19 with TRBJ2-1, with 8 bases lining up with TRBD2. The CDR3 has 12 amino acids. CDR1 and CDR2 (germline): LNHDA, SQIVND (reference sequence). The J segment lost 10 bases and the V segment lost 3 bases, leaving 2 bases of the junction unmatched. The CDR3 here is CASSMSGGEQFF. DNA of the CDR3: TGTGCCAGTAGTATGAGCGGGGGAGAGCAGTTCTTC.

There are a few counts of this clone. V is TRBV10-3 and J is TRBJ2-7, with TRBD2 identical over 12 bases. V trimming: 3 bases; J trimming: 1 base; junction bases outside the gene matches: 4. The CDR3 is 16 residues long. The germline gives CDR1 ENHRY, CDR2 SYGVKD. CDR3 protein: CAISDPGTSGSYEQYF. Here the CDR3 DNA reads TGTGCCATCAGTGACCCAGGGACTAGCGGGTCCTACGAGCAGTACTTC.

The rearrangement joins TRBV12-5 to TRBJ2-7; no clear D gene. Deletions cut 0 bases from V and 0 bases from J, with 9 bases between. The CDR3 is 15 amino acids. Germline CDR1 is LGHNT and CDR2 is FRNRAP. CDR3 bases: TGTGCTAGTGGTTTGGTACGGGTGGACTCCTACGAGCAGTACTTC. It codes for CASGLVRVDSYEQYF.

This chain connects TRBV27 to TRBJ2-3, with 16 bases matching TRBD2. CDR1 and CDR2 from the germline V gene are MNHEY and SMNVEV (reference sequence). This CDR3 is built from 17 residues. J was trimmed by 6 bases and V by 2 bases; bases with no gene match: 5. CDR3: CASSLPGTSGRADTQYF. As DNA, the CDR3 is TGTGCCAGCAGTTTACCCGGGACTAGCGGGAGGGCCGATACGCAGTATTTT.

The count of this clone is one. The chain uses TRBV20-1 and TRBJ2-1; D is ambiguous. Germline V lookup: CDR1 DFQATT, CDR2 SNEGSKA (reference sequence). The CDR3 covers 11 residues. V was trimmed by 1 base and J by 7 bases, leaving 5 bases between them. CDR3 coding DNA: TGCAGTGCTAGAGGGCCAAATGAGCAGTTCTTC. Protein product: CSARGPNEQFF.

The chain links TRBV5-1 to TRBJ1-3; TRBD1 is a possible D gene (6 bases). CDR1 SGHRS and CDR2 YFSETQ come from the germline V gene. The CDR3 runs 14 residues. Trimming removed 0 bases at V and 4 bases at J, with 8 bases between. The DNA for the CDR3 is TGCGCCAGCAGCTTGGGAGACAGGGGAAACACCATATATTTT. Translation gives CASSLGDRGNTIYF. The complete variable domain, with remaining parts taken from reference TRBV5-1 and TRBJ1-3, reads KAGVTQTPRYLIKTRGQQVTLSCSPISGHRSVSWYQQTPGQGLQFLFEYFSETQRNKGNFPGRFSGRQFSNSRSEMNVSTLELGDSALYLCASSLGDRGNTIYFGEGSWLTVV.

The rearrangement links TRBV4-3 to TRBJ1-1; TRBD1 aligns across 9 bases. The CDR3 loop spans 16 amino acids. V was clipped by 0 bases and J by 1 base; unmatched bases: 3. Germline CDR1 reads LGHNA; CDR2 reads YSLEER. The CDR3 reads CASSQDRTGANTEAFF. As DNA, the CDR3 is TGCGCCAGCAGCCAAGATCGGACAGGGGCGAACACTGAAGCTTTCTTT.

The sample holds a few counts of this clone. CDR3 residues: CASSFWTGDGYEQYF. The CDR3 DNA reads as TGTGCCAGCAGTTTTTGGACAGGGGACGGCTACGAGCAGTACTTC. The rearrangement links TRBV28 to TRBJ2-7, with 9 bases aligning to TRBD1. V shed 3 bases and J 3 bases; nucleotides not matched to a gene: 6. In germline, CDR1 is MDHEN, CDR2 SYDVKM. The CDR3 is made up of 15 amino acids.

The count of this clone is one. The chain has TRBV20-1 and TRBJ2-1, with 7 bases matching TRBD1. Germline CDR1 reads DFQATT; CDR2 reads SNEGSKA (reference sequence). The CDR3 covers 11 residues. V trimming: 8 bases; J trimming: 7 bases; junction bases outside the gene matches: 5. CDR3 coding DNA: TGCAGTCCGGGACAGCCTAATGAGCAGTTCTTC. This sequence encodes CSPGQPNEQFF.

The J gene is TRBJ2-7, the V gene TRBV30; possible D gene TRBD2, 5 bases. Deletions cut 4 bases from V and 6 bases from J, with 16 bases between. The length of the CDR3 is 13 residues. Germline CDR1 is GTSNPN and CDR2 is SVGIG (reference sequence). The CDR3 reads CAWKLRAPGEQYF. The CDR3 nucleotides are TGTGCCTGGAAGCTGAGGGCCCCGGGCGAGCAGTACTTC. Full variable domain (missing parts from reference TRBV30 and TRBJ2-7): SQTIHQWPATLVQPVGSPLSLECTVEGTSNPNLYWYRQAAGRGLQLLFYSVGIGQISSEVPQNLSASRPQDRQFILSSKKLLLSDSGFYLCAWKLRAPGEQYFGPGTRLTVT.

This chain joins TRBV7-3 and TRBJ2-2; 11 bases match TRBD2. There are 15 residues in the CDR3. Germline CDR1 reads SGHTA; CDR2 reads FQGTGA. With V trimmed by 5 bases and J by 4 bases, 3 bases remained unmatched. The CDR3 sequence is CASSPTSGSTGELFF. CDR3 in DNA: TGTGCCAGCAGCCCCACTAGCGGGAGCACCGGGGAGCTGTTTTTT.

The J gene is TRBJ2-3, the V gene TRBV25-1; 11 bases are shared with TRBD2. J was trimmed by 3 bases and V by 4 bases; bases with no gene match: 9. CDR3 size: 17 residues. CDR1 MGHDK and CDR2 SYGVNS come from the germline V gene. This CDR3 is CASSASGRYWGTDTQYF. CDR3 nucleotide sequence: TGTGCCAGCAGTGCTAGCGGGAGGTACTGGGGGACAGATACGCAGTATTTT.

V is TRBV6-5 and J is TRBJ1-2, with D hard to call. Germline V gene data show CDR1 as MNHEY and CDR2 as SVGAGI. This CDR3 has 15 amino acids. The V end lost 5 bases, the J end lost 6 bases, and 19 bases lay between the germline ends. Here the CDR3 reads CASSPDGIRVDGYTF. Here the CDR3 DNA reads TGTGCCAGCAGTCCCGACGGGATTCGAGTGGATGGCTACACCTTC.

V usage is TRBV30 and J usage is TRBJ2-7; 8 nucleotides align to TRBD2. CDR1 and CDR2 (germline): GTSNPN, SVGIG (reference sequence). The CDR3 sequence is 15 residues long. The J segment lost 5 bases and the V segment lost 3 bases, leaving 12 bases of the junction unmatched. This chain's CDR3 is CAWRSGGGPLDEQYF. DNA for the CDR3: TGTGCCTGGAGGAGCGGGGGAGGGCCCTTGGACGAGCAGTACTTC.

The chain employs TRBV28 and TRBJ2-5; no definite D call. CDR1 is MDHEN and CDR2 is SYDVKM in the germline V gene. The CDR3 is 16 amino acids. Deletions cut 8 bases from V and 5 bases from J, with 24 bases between. The CDR3 DNA sequence: TGTGCCAGCTTCGCCAGCCCGGCAGGCCTTGGGGAGACCCAGTACTTC. Protein: CASFASPAGLGETQYF. The full variable domain, its missing parts supplied by reference TRBV28 and TRBJ2-5, is DVKVTQSSRYLVKRTGEKVFLECVQDMDHENMFWYRQDPGLGLRLIYFSYDVKMKEKGDIPEGYSVSREKKERFSLILESASTNQTSMYLCASFASPAGLGETQYFGPGTRLLVL.

V usage is TRBV5-1 and J usage is TRBJ2-7; 10 bases are shared with TRBD2. The CDR3 is 19 amino acids. Germline CDR1 reads SGHRS; CDR2 reads YFSETQ. V shed 7 bases, J shed 0 bases, and the junction held 19 bases outside the gene matches. Here the CDR3 DNA reads TGCGCCAGCCGACTTGCCGGGACTAGCGAAATCAGGAGCTCCTACGAGCAGTACTTC. It is translated as CASRLAGTSEIRSSYEQYF.

This clone was recorded at least ten times. The rearrangement links TRBV19 to TRBJ1-1; TRBD1 might be the D (6 bases). The CDR3 covers 14 residues. Germline CDR1 is LNHDA and CDR2 is SQIVND (reference sequence). Trimming took 7 bases from V and 0 from J, leaving 12 bases between them. CDR3 bases: TGTGCCAGTAAACGGGACAACCTGAACACTGAAGCTTTCTTT. Its protein is CASKRDNLNTEAFF.

The V gene is TRBV10-2, the J gene TRBJ2-3, with D perhaps TRBD2 (7 bases). CDR1 is WSHSY, CDR2 SAAADI, per germline. The V gene lost 8 bases and the J gene lost 4 bases, with 16 bases spanning the gap. This CDR3 contains 14 residues. The DNA of the CDR3 is TGCGCCAGCTCCTGGTCGGGGGGCTCAGATACGCAGTATTTT. Its protein product is CASSWSGGSDTQYF.

The V call is TRBV27, the J call TRBJ1-1; 7 nucleotides line up with TRBD1. This CDR3 is 18 amino acids long. Germline assignment: CDR1 MNHEY and CDR2 SMNVEV (reference sequence). The V segment lost 1 base and the J segment 4 bases; nucleotides outside the gene matches: 15. Here the CDR3 reads CASSLYPPVSGGTTEAFF. The CDR3 DNA reads TGTGCCAGCAGTTTATACCCCCCAGTTTCAGGGGGTACCACTGAAGCTTTCTTT.

This chain links TRBV6-5 with TRBJ1-4, with D unresolved. Germline V gives CDR1 MNHEY, CDR2 SVGAGI. Trimming pared 5 bases from V and 3 bases from J, leaving 7 bases between. The CDR3 has 13 residues. This CDR3 reads CASSPQANEKLFF. CDR3 in DNA: TGTGCCAGCAGTCCCCAGGCTAATGAAAAACTGTTTTTT.

The V gene is TRBV7-3, the J gene TRBJ2-3; the match to TRBD2 covers 8 bases. The junction had 8 bases not matched to a gene; V was cut back by 5 bases and J by 4 bases. This CDR3 contains 15 residues. Germline CDR1 and CDR2: SGHTA and FQGTGA. CDR3 bases: TGTGCCAGCAGCCCACAGGTCGGGAGGGCAGATACGCAGTATTTT. This sequence encodes CASSPQVGRADTQYF.

The chain recombines TRBV10-1 with TRBJ2-3, with 7 bases that match TRBD2. Germline trimming cut 0 bases from V and 9 bases from J; bases unmatched to any gene: 6. CDR3 size: 14 residues. Germline CDR1 and CDR2: WNHNN and SYGVQD (reference sequence). The CDR3 DNA reads TGCGCCAGCAGTGAGTCCCTCGGGAGGAGGACGCAGTATTTT. It is translated as CASSESLGRRTQYF.